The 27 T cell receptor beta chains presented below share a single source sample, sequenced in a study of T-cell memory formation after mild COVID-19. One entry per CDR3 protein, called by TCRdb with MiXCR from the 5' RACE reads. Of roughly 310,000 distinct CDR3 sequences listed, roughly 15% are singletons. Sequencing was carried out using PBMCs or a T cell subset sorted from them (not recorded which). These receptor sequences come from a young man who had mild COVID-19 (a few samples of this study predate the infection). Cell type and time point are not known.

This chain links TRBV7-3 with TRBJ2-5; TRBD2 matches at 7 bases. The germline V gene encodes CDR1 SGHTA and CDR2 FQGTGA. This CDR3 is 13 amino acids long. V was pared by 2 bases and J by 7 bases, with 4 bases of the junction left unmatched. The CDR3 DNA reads TGTGCCAGCAGCTTATACCCGGGAGGGACCCAGTACTTC. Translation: CASSLYPGGTQYF.

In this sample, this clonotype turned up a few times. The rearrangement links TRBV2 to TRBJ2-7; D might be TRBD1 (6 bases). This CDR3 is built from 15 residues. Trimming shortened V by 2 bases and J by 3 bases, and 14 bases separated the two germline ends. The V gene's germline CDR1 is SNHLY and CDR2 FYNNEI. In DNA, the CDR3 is TGTGCCAGCAGTGAATCCAGGGGCAGACTCTACGAGCAGTACTTC. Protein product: CASSESRGRLYEQYF.

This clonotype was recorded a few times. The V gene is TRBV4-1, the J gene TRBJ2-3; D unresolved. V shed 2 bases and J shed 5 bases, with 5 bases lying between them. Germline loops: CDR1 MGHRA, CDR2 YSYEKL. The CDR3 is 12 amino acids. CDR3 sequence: CASSQREDTQYF. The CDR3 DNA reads TGCGCCAGCAGCCAAAGAGAAGATACGCAGTATTTT.

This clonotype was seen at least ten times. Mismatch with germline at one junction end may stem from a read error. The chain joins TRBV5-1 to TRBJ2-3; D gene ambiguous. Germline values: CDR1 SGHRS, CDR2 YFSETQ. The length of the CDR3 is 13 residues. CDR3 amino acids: CASSFPGTDTQYF. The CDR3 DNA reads TGTGCCAGCAGTTTCCCGGGCACAGATACGCAGTATTTT.

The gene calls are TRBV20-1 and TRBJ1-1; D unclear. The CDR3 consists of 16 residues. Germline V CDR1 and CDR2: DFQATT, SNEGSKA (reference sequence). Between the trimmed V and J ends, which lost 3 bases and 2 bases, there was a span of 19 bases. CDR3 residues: CSARTFEPGLNTEAFF. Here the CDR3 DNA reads TGCAGTGCTAGGACATTCGAGCCGGGGTTAAACACTGAAGCTTTCTTT.

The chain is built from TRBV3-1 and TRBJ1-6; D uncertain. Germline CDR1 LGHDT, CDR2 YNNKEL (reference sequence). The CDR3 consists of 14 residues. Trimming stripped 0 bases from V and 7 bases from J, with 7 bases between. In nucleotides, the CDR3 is TGTGCCAGCAGCCAAGAGGTCGGGAATTCACCCCTCCACTTT. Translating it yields CASSQEVGNSPLHF.

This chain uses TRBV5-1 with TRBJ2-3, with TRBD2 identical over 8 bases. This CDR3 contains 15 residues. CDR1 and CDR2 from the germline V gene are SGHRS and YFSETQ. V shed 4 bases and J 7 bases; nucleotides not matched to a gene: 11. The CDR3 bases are TGCGCCAGCAGCAGTACACGGGGGGGAGGAAATACGCAGTATTTT. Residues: CASSSTRGGGNTQYF.

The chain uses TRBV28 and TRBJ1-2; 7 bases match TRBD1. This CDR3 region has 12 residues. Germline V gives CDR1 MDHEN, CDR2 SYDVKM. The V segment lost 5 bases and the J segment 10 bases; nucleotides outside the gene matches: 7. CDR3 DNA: TGTGCCAGCAGTCGAGCGGGGACAGCCTACACCTTC. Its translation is CASSRAGTAYTF.

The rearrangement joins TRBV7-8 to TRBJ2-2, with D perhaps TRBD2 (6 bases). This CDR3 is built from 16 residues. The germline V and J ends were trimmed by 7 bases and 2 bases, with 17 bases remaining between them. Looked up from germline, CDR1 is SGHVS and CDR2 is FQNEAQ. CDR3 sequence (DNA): TGTGCCAGCATCCTTACCGGGGGTCTTAACACCGGGGAGCTGTTTTTT. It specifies CASILTGGLNTGELFF.

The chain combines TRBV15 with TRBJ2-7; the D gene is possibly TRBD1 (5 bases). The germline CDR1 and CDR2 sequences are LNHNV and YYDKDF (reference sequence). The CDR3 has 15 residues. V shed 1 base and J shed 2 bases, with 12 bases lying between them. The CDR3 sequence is CATSRGQSETYEQYF. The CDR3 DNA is TGTGCCACCAGCAGAGGACAGTCTGAAACCTACGAGCAGTACTTC.

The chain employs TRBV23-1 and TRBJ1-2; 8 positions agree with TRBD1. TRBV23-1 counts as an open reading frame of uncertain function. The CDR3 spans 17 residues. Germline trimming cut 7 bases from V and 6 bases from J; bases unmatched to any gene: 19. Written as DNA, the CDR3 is TGCGCCAGCACCCCGTCAAGTCCCCCCTCAGGGGGCAATGGCTACACCTTC. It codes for CASTPSSPPSGGNGYTF.

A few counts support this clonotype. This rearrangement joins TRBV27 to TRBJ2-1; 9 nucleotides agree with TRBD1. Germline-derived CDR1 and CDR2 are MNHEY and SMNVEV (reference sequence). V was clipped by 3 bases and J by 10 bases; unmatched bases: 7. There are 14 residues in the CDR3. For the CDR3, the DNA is TGTGCCAGCAGTTTCCGTTCACAGGGGGCCGAGCAGTTCTTC. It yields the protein CASSFRSQGAEQFF.

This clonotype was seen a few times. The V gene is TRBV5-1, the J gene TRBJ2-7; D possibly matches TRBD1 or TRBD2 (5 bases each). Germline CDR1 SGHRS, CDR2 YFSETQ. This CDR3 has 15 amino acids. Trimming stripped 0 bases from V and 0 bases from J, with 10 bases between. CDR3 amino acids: CASSLGGANSYEQYF. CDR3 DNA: TGCGCCAGCAGCTTGGGAGGGGCCAACTCCTACGAGCAGTACTTC.

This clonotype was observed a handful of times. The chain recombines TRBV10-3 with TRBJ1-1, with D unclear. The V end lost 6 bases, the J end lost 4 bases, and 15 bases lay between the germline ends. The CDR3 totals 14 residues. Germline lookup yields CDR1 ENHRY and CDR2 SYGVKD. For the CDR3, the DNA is TGTGCCATCAGCGTGCTCGGGTCGAGCACTGAAGCTTTCTTT. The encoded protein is CAISVLGSSTEAFF.

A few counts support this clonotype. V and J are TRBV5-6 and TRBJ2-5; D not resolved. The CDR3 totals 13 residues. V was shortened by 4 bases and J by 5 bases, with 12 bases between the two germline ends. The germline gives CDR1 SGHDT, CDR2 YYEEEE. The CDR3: CASSPQMGETQYF. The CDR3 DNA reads TGTGCCAGCAGCCCACAGATGGGGGAGACCCAGTACTTC.

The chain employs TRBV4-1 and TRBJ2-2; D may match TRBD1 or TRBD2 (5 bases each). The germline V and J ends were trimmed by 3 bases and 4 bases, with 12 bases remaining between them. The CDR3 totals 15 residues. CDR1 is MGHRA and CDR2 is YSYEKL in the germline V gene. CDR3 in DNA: TGCGCCAGCAGCCATATCGAGGGGAGCACCGGGGAGCTGTTTTTT. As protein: CASSHIEGSTGELFF.

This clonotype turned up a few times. In nucleotides, the CDR3 is TGTGCCAGCAGCGAGAGCTCCAGGGGGCACACCTTC. It yields the protein CASSESSRGHTF. J is TRBJ1-2 and V is TRBV9; 8 nucleotides match TRBD1. In germline, CDR1 is SGDLS, CDR2 YYNGEE. The CDR3 contains 12 residues. The V segment lost 3 bases and the J segment 12 bases; nucleotides outside the gene matches: 7.

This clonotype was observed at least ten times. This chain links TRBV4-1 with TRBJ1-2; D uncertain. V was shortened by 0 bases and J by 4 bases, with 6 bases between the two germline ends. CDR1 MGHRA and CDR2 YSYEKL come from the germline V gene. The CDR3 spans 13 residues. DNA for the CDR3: TGCGCCAGCAGCCAAGAGGGAGGCTATGGCTACACCTTC. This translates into CASSQEGGYGYTF.

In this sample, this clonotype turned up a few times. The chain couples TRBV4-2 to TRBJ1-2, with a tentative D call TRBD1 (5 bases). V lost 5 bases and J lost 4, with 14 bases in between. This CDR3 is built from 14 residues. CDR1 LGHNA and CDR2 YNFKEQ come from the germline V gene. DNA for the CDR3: TGTGCCAGCAGCTTAAAGGGGTCCGGCTATGGCTACACCTTC. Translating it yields CASSLKGSGYGYTF.

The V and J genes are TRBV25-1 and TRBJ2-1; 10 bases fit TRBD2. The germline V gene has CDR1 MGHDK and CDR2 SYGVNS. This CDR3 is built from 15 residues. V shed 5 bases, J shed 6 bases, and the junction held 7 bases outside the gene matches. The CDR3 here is CASSSSRLAGNEQFF. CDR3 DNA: TGTGCCAGCAGTTCCTCTCGACTAGCGGGCAATGAGCAGTTCTTC.

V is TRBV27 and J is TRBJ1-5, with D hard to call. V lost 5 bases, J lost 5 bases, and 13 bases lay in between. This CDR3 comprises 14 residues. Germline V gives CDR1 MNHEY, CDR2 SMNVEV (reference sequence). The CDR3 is CASSLRRSHQPQHF. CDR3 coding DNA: TGTGCCAGCAGTCTCCGCCGTAGTCATCAGCCCCAGCATTTT.

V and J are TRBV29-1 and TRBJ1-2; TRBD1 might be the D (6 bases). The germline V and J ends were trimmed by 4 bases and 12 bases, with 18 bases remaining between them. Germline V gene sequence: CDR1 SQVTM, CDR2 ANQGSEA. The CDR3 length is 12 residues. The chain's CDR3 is CSVGFWGGANTF. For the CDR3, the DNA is TGCAGCGTTGGGTTCTGGGGGGGCGCGAACACCTTC.

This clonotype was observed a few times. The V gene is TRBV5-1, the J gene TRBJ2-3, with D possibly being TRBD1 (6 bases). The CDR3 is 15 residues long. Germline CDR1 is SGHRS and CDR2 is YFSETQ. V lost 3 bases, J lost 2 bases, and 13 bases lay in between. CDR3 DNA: TGCGCCAGCAGCTCGACAGGATGGAACACAGATACGCAGTATTTT. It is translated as CASSSTGWNTDTQYF.

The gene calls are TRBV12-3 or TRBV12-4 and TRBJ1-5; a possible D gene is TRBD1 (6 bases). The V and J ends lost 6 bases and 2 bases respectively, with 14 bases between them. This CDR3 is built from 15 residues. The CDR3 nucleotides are TGTGCCAGCAGACTCGGAGAGGGGGGCAATCAGCCCCAGCATTTT. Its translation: CASRLGEGGNQPQHF.

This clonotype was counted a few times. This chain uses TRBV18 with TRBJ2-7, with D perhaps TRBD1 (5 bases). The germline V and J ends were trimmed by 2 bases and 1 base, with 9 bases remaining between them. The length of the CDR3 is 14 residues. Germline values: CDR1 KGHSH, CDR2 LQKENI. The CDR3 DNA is TGTGCCAGCTCACCATGGCCAGGGTCCTACGAGCAGTACTTC. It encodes CASSPWPGSYEQYF.

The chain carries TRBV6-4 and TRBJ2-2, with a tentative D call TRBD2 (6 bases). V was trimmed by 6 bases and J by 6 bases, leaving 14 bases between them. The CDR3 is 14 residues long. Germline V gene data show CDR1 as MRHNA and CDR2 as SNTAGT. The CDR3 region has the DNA TGTGCCAGCAGGCTCCATCCGGGGGCCGGGGAGCTGTTTTTT. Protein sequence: CASRLHPGAGELFF.

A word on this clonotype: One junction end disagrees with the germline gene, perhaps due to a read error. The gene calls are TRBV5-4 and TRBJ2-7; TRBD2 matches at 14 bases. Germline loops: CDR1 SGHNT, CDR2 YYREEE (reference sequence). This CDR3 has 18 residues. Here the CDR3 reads CASTLTGLAGGNAYEQYF. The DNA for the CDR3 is TGTGCCAGCACCTTGACAGGACTAGCGGGGGGTAATGCCTACGAGCAGTACTTC.